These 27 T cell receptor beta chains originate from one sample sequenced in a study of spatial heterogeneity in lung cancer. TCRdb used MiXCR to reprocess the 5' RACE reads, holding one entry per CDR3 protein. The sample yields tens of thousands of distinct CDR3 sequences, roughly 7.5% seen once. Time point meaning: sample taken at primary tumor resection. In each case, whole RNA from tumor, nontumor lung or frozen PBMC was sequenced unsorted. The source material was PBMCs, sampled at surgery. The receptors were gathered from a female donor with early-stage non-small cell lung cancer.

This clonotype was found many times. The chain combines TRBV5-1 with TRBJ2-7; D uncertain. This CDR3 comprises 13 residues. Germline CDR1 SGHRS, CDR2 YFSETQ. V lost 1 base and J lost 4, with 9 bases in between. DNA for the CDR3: TGCGCCAGCAGCTTGATTTCCCAATACGAGCAGTACTTC. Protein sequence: CASSLISQYEQYF. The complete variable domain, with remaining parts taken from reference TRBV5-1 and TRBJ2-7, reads KAGVTQTPRYLIKTRGQQVTLSCSPISGHRSVSWYQQTPGQGLQFLFEYFSETQRNKGNFPGRFSGRQFSNSRSEMNVSTLELGDSALYLCASSLISQYEQYFGPGTRLTVT.

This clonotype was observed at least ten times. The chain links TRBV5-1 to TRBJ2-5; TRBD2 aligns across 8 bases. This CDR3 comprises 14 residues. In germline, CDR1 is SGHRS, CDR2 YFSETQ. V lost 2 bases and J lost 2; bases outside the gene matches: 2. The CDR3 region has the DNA TGCGCCAGCAGCTTAACTAGCGGACAAGAGACCCAGTACTTC. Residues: CASSLTSGQETQYF. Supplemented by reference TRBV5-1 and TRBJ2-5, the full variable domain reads KAGVTQTPRYLIKTRGQQVTLSCSPISGHRSVSWYQQTPGQGLQFLFEYFSETQRNKGNFPGRFSGRQFSNSRSEMNVSTLELGDSALYLCASSLTSGQETQYFGPGTRLLVL.

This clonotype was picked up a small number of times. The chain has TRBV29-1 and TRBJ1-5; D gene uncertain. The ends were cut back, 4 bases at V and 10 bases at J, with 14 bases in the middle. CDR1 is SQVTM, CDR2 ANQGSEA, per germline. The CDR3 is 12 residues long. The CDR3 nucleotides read TGCAGCGTTGGAGAACAAGGGTTCCCCCAGCATTTT. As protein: CSVGEQGFPQHF.

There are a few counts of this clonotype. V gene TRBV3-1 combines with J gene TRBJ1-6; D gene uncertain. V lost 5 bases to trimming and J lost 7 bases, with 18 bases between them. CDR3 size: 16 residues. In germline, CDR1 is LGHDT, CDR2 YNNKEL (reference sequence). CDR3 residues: CASSSSPGRNNSPLHF. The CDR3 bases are TGTGCCAGCAGCTCATCTCCGGGCCGGAACAATTCACCCCTCCACTTT.

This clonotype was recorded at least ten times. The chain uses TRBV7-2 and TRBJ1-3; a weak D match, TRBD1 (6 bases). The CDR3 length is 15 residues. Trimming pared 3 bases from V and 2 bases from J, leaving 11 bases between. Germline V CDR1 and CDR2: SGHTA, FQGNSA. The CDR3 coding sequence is TGTGCCAGCAGCTTTAATCCAGGGGCTGGAAACACCATATATTTT. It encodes CASSFNPGAGNTIYF.

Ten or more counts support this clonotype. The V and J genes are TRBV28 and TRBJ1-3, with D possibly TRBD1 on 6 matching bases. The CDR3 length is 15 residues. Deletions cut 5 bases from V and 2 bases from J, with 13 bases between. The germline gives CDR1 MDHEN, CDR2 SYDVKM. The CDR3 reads CASSRTGSTGNTIYF. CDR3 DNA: TGTGCCAGCAGTCGCACAGGGTCCACTGGAAACACCATATATTTT.

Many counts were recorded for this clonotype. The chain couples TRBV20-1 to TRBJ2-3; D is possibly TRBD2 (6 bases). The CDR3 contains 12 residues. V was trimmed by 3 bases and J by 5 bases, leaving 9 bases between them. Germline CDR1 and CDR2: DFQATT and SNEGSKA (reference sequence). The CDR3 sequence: CSARGGGDTQYF. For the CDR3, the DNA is TGCAGTGCTAGGGGGGGTGGAGATACGCAGTATTTT.

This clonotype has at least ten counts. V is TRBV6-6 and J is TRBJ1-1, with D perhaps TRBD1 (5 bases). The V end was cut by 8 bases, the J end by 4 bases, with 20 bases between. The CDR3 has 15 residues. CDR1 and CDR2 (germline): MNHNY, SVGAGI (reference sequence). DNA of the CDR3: TGTGCCAGCGGGTGGGGGTCTGAGAGAGGCACTGAAGCTTTCTTT. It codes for CASGWGSERGTEAFF.

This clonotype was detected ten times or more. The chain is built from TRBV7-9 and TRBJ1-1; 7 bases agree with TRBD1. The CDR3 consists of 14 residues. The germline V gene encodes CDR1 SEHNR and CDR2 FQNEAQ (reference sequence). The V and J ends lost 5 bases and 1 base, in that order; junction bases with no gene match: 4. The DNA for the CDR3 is TGTGCCAGCAGCACAAACAGGGGGAACACTGAAGCTTTCTTT. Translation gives CASSTNRGNTEAFF.

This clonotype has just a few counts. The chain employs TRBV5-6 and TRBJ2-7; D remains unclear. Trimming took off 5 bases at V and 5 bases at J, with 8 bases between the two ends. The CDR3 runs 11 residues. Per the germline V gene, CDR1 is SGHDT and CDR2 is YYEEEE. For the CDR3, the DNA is TGTGCCAGCAGTCTCCAAAACGAGCAGTACTTC. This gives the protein CASSLQNEQYF.

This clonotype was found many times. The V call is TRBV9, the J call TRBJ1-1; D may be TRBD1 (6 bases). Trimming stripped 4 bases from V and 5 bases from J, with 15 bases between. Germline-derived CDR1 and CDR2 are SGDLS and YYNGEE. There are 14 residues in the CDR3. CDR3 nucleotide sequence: TGTGCCAGCAGCTACGCAGGGGATTCGACTGAAGCTTTCTTT. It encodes CASSYAGDSTEAFF.

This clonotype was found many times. The CDR3 region has the DNA TGCGCCAGCAGCGGCGAGAACTCCTACGAGCAGTACTTC. Translation gives CASSGENSYEQYF. J is TRBJ2-7 and V is TRBV5-1; unclear D gene. The CDR3 covers 13 residues. Trimming pared 4 bases from V and 0 bases from J, leaving 8 bases between. Germline CDR1 reads SGHRS; CDR2 reads YFSETQ.

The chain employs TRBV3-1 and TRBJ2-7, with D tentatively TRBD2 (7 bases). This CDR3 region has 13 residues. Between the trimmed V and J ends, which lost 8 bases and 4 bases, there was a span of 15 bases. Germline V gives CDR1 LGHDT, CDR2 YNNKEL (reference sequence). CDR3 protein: CASGGATSYEQYF. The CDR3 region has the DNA TGTGCCAGCGGGGGGGCGACCTCGTACGAGCAGTACTTC.

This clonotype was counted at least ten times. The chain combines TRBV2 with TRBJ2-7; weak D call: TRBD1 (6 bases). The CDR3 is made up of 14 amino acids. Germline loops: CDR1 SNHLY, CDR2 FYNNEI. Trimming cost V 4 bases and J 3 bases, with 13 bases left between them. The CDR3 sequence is CASSAWDTIYEQYF. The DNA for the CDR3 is TGTGCCAGCAGTGCCTGGGACACTATCTACGAGCAGTACTTC.

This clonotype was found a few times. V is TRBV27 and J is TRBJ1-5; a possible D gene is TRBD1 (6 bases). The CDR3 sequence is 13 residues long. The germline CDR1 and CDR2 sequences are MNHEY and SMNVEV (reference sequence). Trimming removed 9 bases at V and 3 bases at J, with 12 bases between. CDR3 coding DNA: TGTGCCAGTTCTGGACAGACCAATCAGCCCCAGCATTTT. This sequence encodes CASSGQTNQPQHF.

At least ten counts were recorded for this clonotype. In nucleotides, the CDR3 is TGCAGCGCCGACAGGGTGGGGTCCTACAATGAGCAGTTCTTC. Its translation: CSADRVGSYNEQFF. The V call is TRBV29-1, the J call TRBJ2-1; 7 nucleotides line up with TRBD1. CDR1 and CDR2 from the germline V gene are SQVTM and ANQGSEA. The J segment lost 1 base and the V segment lost 7 bases, leaving 7 bases of the junction unmatched. The CDR3 extends over 14 amino acids.

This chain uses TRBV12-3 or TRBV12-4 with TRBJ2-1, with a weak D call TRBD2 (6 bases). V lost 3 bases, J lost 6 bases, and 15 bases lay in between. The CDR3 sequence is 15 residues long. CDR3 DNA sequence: TGTGCCAGCAGTTTGTCCGCGGGGCCCCTCAATGAGCAGTTCTTC. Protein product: CASSLSAGPLNEQFF.

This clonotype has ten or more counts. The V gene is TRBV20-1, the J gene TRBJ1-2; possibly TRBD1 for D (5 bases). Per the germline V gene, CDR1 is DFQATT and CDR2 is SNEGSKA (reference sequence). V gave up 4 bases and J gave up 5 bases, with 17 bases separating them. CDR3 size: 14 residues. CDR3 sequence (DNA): TGCAGTGCTACTGGTCAAGGGGTGGGGTATGGCTACACCTTC. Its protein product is CSATGQGVGYGYTF.

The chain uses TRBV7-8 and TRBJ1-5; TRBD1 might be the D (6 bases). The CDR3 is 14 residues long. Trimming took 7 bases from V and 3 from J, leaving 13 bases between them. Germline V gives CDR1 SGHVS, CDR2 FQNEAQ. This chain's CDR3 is CASKLRGPNQPQHF. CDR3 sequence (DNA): TGTGCCAGCAAACTCCGGGGGCCCAATCAGCCCCAGCATTTT. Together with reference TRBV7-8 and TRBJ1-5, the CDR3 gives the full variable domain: GAGVSQSPRYKVAKRGQDVALRCDPISGHVSLFWYQQALGQGPEFLTYFQNEAQLDKSGLPSDRFFAERPEGSVSTLKIQRTQQEDSAVYLCASKLRGPNQPQHFGDGTRLSIL.

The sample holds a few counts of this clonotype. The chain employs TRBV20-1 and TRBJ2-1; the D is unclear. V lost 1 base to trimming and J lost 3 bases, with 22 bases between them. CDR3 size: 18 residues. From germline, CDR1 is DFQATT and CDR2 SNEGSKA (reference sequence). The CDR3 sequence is CSARAPVRSDLSYNEQFF. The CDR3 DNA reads TGCAGTGCTAGAGCCCCTGTGAGGTCAGACCTGAGCTACAATGAGCAGTTCTTC.

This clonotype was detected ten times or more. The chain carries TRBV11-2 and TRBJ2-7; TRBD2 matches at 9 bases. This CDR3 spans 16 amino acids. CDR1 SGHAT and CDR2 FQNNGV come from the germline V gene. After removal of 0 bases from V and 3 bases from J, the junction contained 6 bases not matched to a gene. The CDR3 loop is CASSLDDLAGSYEQYF. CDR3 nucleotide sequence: TGTGCCAGCAGCTTAGATGACCTAGCGGGAAGCTACGAGCAGTACTTC.

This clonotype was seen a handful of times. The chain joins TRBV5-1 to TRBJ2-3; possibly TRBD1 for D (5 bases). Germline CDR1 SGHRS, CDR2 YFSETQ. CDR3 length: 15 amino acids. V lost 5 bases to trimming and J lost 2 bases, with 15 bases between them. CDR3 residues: CASSTGRTSTDTQYF. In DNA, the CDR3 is TGCGCCAGCAGTACCGGACGGACATCCACAGATACGCAGTATTTT.

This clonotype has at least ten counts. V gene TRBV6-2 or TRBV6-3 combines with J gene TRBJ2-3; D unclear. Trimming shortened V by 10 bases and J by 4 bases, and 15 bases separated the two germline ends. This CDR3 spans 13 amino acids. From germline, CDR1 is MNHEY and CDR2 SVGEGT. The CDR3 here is CATSILSPDTQYF. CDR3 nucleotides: TGTGCCACCTCGATTTTATCCCCAGATACGCAGTATTTT.

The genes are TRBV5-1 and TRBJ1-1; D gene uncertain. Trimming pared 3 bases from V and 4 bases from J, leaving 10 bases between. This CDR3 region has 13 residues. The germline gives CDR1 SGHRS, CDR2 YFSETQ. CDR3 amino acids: CASSSDVGTEAFF. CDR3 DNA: TGCGCCAGCAGCTCTGACGTGGGCACTGAAGCTTTCTTT.

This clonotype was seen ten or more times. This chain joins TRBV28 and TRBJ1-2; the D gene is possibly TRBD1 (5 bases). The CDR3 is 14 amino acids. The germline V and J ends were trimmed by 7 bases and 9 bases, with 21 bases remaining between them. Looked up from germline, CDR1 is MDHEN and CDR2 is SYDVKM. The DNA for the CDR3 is TGTGCCAGCATTTCTATTACAGGACCCCTGAGCTACACCTTC. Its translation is CASISITGPLSYTF.

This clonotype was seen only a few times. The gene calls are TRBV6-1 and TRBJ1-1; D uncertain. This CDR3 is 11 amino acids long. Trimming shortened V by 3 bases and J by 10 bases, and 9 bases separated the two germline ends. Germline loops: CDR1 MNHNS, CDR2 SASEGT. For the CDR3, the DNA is TGTGCCAGCAGTGAGGTCGAAGGAGCTTTCTTT. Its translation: CASSEVEGAFF.

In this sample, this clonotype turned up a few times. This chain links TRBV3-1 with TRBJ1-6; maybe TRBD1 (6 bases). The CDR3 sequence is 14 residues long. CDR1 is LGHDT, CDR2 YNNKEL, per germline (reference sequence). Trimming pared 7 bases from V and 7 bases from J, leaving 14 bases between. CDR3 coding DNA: TGTGCCAGCACCACAGGGTCCGGGAATTCACCCCTCCACTTT. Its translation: CASTTGSGNSPLHF.